This T cell receptor beta chain was observed in a study of neoadjuvant nivolumab and ipilimumab in lung cancer. General study results and limits: From pretherapy to surgery, tumor richness and clonality rose with dual therapy. Pretherapy blood TCR richness correlated positively with resected tumor richness. Resected tumors had greater TCR richness and clonality than uninvolved lung. A small number of samples were TCR sequenced.

A note on this clone: Its antigen is not identified.

Clones were read by immunoSEQ multiplex PCR, and TCRdb kept only the in-frame ones, dropping some. In the table there are 40,000 to 60,000 clones, more than 85% of which are singletons. V was pared by 4 bases and J by 0 bases, with 14 bases between. The CDR3 consists of 17 residues. Germline assignment: CDR1 SGHRS and CDR2 YFSETQ. The chain recombines TRBV5-1 with TRBJ2-6; D could derive from TRBD1 or TRBD2 (5 bases each). This receptor was taken from an adult with non-small cell lung cancer. Some clones in this sample may be carry-over from other donors' samples. The sequences come from blood, collected before neoadjuvant nivolumab, alone or with ipilimumab. In nucleotides, the CDR3 is TGCGCCAGCAGCCTCAGGGACGCAAGCTCTGGGGCCAACGTCCTGACTTTC. As protein: CASSLRDASSGANVLTF.